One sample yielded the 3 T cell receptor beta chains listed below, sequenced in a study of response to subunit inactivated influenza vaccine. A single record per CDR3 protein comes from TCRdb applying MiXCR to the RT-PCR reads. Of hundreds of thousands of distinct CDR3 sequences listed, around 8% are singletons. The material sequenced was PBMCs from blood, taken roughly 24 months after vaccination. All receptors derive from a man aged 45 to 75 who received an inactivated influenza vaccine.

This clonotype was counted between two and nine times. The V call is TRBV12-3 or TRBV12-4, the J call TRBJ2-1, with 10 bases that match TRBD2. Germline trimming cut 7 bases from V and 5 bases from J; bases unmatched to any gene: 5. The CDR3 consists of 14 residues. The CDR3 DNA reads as TGTGCCAGCACTCTAGCGGGGGCGCACAATGAGCAGTTCTTC. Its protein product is CASTLAGAHNEQFF.

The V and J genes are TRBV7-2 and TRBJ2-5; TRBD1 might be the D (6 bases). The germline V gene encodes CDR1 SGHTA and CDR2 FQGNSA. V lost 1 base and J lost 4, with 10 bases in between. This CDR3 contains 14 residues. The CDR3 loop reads CASSLDRAVETQYF. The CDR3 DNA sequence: TGTGCCAGCAGCTTAGACAGGGCGGTAGAGACCCAGTACTTC. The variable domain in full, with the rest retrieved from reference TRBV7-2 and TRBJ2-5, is GAGVSQSPSNKVTEKGKDVELRCDPISGHTALYWYRQSLGQGLEFLIYFQGNSAPDKSGLPSDRFSAERTGGSVSTLTIQRTQQEDSAVYLCASSLDRAVETQYFGPGTRLLVL.

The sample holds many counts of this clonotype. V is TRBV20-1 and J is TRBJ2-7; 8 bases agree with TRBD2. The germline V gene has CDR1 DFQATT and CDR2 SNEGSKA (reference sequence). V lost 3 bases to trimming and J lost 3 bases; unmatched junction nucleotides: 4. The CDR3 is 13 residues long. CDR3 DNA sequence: TGCAGTGCTAGGGCAGCGGGAGTCTACGAGCAGTACTTC. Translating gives CSARAAGVYEQYF.